A selection of T cell receptor beta chains follows, all from one sample in a study of shared clonotypes between healthy human individuals. Libraries were prepared by immunoSEQ multiplex PCR; TCRdb keeps only in-frame clonotypes and omits some of them. Counted here are about 820,000 clones, 85% to 95% occurring once; the ten biggest clones make up 20% to 30%. Source material: naive CD8+ T cells sorted from blood. Receptor source: a young man in good health. Each CDR3 is given with its conserved first and last residue. The order of the fields is CDR3 length, J gene, V gene, CDR3 protein.

14,TRBJ1-5,TRBV10-3,CAISGGPRLEPQHF
19,TRBJ2-7,TRBV28,CASSLNRHKGTGLSYEQYF
18,TRBJ2-2,TRBV25-1,CASSEWASGRAGAGELFF
16,TRBJ2-2,TRBV7-6,CASSLVISGTDGELFF
13,TRBJ2-7,TRBV11-2,CASSLFRAYEQYF
13,TRBJ1-2,TRBV7-2,CASSLGGNRGYTF
16,TRBJ2-1,TRBV15,CATSGPGLAVYNEQFF
14,TRBJ2-7,TRBV11-3,CASSKTGVSYEQYF
14,TRBJ2-3,TRBV29-1,CSVEGAAYTDTQYF
13,TRBJ2-1,TRBV27,CASRPDVNNEQFF
16,TRBJ1-1,TRBV14,CASSQDVGSMNTEAFF
15,TRBJ2-5,TRBV7-9,CASSVPRRDQETQYF
14,TRBJ2-1,TRBV27,CASSSRGFYNEQFF
15,TRBJ2-7,TRBV7-6,CASSLQLAESYEQYF
14,TRBJ2-2,TRBV11-3,CASSSNGGTGELFF
15,TRBJ2-5,TRBV15,CATSRKTGTKETQYF
16,TRBJ2-1,TRBV4-3,CASSQDLAGDNNEQFF
14,TRBJ2-5,TRBV5-1,CASSFWDTQETQYF
13,TRBJ1-5,TRBV27,CASSYKGYQPQHF
15,TRBJ2-2,TRBV7-2,CASSLVAGVTGELFF
15,TRBJ2-3,TRBV10-3,CATALAGGITDTQYF
18,TRBJ2-7,TRBV7-8,CASSLEWPGTSASYEQYF